This paragraph covers one T cell receptor (beta chain) sequence. Its specificity is unknown. The data are from a study of shared clonotypes between healthy human individuals. Study-wide points: Non-shared clonotypes had lower generation probabilities than clonotypes shared by all four sorted-subset donors.

Profiled with immunoSEQ multiplex PCR; TCRdb holds only in-frame clones, not every one. The sample contains roughly 2.5 million clones, roughly nine tenths of which appear only once. V was cut by 4 bases and J by 2 bases, with 6 bases left in between. Germline CDR1 reads GTSNPN; CDR2 reads SVGIG (reference sequence). This CDR3 is 13 amino acids long. Input material: naive CD4+ T cells sorted from blood. Subset indicated: CD45RA+ positively selected. This TCR came from a man younger than 35 in good health. The chain recombines TRBV30 with TRBJ2-6; the D is unclear. In DNA, the CDR3 is TGTGCCTGGAACCTCCCTGGGGCCAACGTCCTGACTTTC. Translated: CAWNLPGANVLTF.